These 24 T cell receptor beta chains originate from one sample sequenced in a study of cytomegalovirus exposure and HLA in healthy donors. Clones were read by immunoSEQ multiplex PCR, and TCRdb kept only the in-frame ones, dropping some. The sample carries around 60,000 clones, roughly 90% recorded once. Sample: PBMCs. The receptors were sampled from a man aged 18 to 35 in good health and CMV-seronegative.

The chain carries TRBV5-6 and TRBJ1-3; D gene uncertain. The length of the CDR3 is 15 residues. The V gene lost 0 bases and the J gene lost 7 bases, with 14 bases spanning the gap. Germline-derived CDR1 and CDR2 are SGHDT and YYEEEE. The CDR3 reads CASSLGRASGNTIYF. DNA for the CDR3: TGTGCCAGCAGCTTGGGCCGGGCATCGGGGAACACCATATATTTT.

This clone was observed once. This chain joins TRBV5-1 and TRBJ2-1; TRBD2 aligns across 8 bases. CDR1 and CDR2 (germline): SGHRS, YFSETQ. The CDR3 has 15 residues. V was clipped by 4 bases and J by 1 base; unmatched bases: 4. The CDR3 loop reads CASSRSGSSYNEQFF. Here the CDR3 DNA reads TGCGCCAGCAGCCGGAGCGGGAGTTCCTACAATGAGCAGTTCTTC. Complete variable domain (other parts from reference TRBV5-1 and TRBJ2-1): KAGVTQTPRYLIKTRGQQVTLSCSPISGHRSVSWYQQTPGQGLQFLFEYFSETQRNKGNFPGRFSGRQFSNSRSEMNVSTLELGDSALYLCASSRSGSSYNEQFFGPGTRLTVL.

This chain connects TRBV19 to TRBJ2-2; D gene unclear. Trimming left V 6 bases short and J 1 base short, with 6 bases between. There are 13 residues in the CDR3. Looked up from germline, CDR1 is LNHDA and CDR2 is SQIVND (reference sequence). CDR3 loop: CASRSMNTGELFF. The CDR3 coding sequence is TGTGCCAGTAGGTCTATGAACACCGGGGAGCTGTTTTTT. Filled out from reference TRBV19 and TRBJ2-2, the complete variable domain reads DGGITQSPKYLFRKEGQNVTLSCEQNLNHDAMYWYRQDPGQGLRLIYYSQIVNDFQKGDIAEGYSVSREKKESFPLTVTSAQKNPTAFYLCASRSMNTGELFFGEGSRLTVL.

This chain joins TRBV9 and TRBJ2-1; the D gene is possibly TRBD1 (5 bases). The germline gives CDR1 SGDLS, CDR2 YYNGEE. The CDR3 length is 16 residues. The V end lost 3 bases, the J end lost 0 bases, and 13 bases lay between the germline ends. CDR3 sequence reads: CASSGPRGTSYNEQFF. CDR3 coding DNA: TGTGCCAGCAGCGGGCCTAGGGGTACCTCCTACAATGAGCAGTTCTTC.

V and J are TRBV5-4 and TRBJ2-1; 10 positions agree with TRBD2. V was clipped by 1 base and J by 8 bases; unmatched bases: 3. Germline assignment: CDR1 SGHNT and CDR2 YYREEE (reference sequence). This CDR3 is 14 amino acids long. The CDR3, as DNA: TGTGCCAGCAGCTTGTATCTAGCGGGAGATGAGCAGTTCTTC. Amino acid sequence: CASSLYLAGDEQFF.

The chain has TRBV18 and TRBJ2-1; perhaps TRBD2 as D (6 bases). Per the germline V gene, CDR1 is KGHSH and CDR2 is LQKENI. The CDR3 extends over 15 amino acids. V lost 6 bases, J lost 4 bases, and 16 bases lay in between. CDR3 sequence: CASSLGQEGYNEQFF. CDR3 bases: TGTGCCAGCTCCCTTGGTCAGGAGGGATACAATGAGCAGTTCTTC.

The J gene is TRBJ2-3, the V gene TRBV11-2; a possible D gene is TRBD1 (5 bases). Germline CDR1 reads SGHAT; CDR2 reads FQNNGV. V lost 1 base and J 8 bases, leaving 13 bases between the germline ends. The CDR3 is 14 residues long. CDR3 protein: CASSLGSSQGTQYF. In DNA, the CDR3 is TGTGCCAGCAGCTTAGGGAGCAGCCAGGGTACGCAGTATTTT. The full variable domain, with the rest looked up from reference TRBV11-2 and TRBJ2-3, is EAGVAQSPRYKIIEKRQSVAFWCNPISGHATLYWYQQILGQGPKLLIQFQNNGVVDDSQLPKDRFSAERLKGVDSTLKIQPAKLEDSAVYLCASSLGSSQGTQYFGPGTRLTVL.

The gene calls are TRBV6-5 and TRBJ2-7; D possibly corresponds to TRBD2 (5 bases). This CDR3 is built from 15 residues. CDR1 is MNHEY and CDR2 is SVGAGI in the germline V gene. Between the trimmed V and J ends, which lost 2 bases and 5 bases, there was a span of 16 bases. The CDR3 nucleotides are TGTGCCAGCAGTTACACCCTAGCCTCCCTCAACGAGCAGTACTTC. Residues: CASSYTLASLNEQYF.

The chain employs TRBV7-8 and TRBJ2-5, with 8 nucleotides matching TRBD2. There are 16 residues in the CDR3. V lost 3 bases, J lost 5 bases, and 11 bases stayed unmatched. The germline V gene encodes CDR1 SGHVS and CDR2 FQNEAQ. In DNA, the CDR3 is TGTGCCAGCAGCTTTTTTCGAGCGGGGGCGCGGGAGACCCAGTACTTC. Its translation: CASSFFRAGARETQYF.

For this clone: The sample carries other DNA sequences with the same CDR3. V and J are TRBV4-1 and TRBJ2-7, with 9 bases lining up with TRBD1. CDR1 is MGHRA, CDR2 YSYEKL, per germline. The CDR3 consists of 15 residues. Trimming took 4 bases from V and 6 from J; bases not matched to a gene: 10. CDR3: CASSPLRQGVREQYF. Written as DNA, the CDR3 is TGCGCCAGCAGCCCACTGCGACAGGGGGTACGCGAGCAGTACTTC.

The V gene is TRBV5-1, the J gene TRBJ2-5, with 11 bases matching TRBD2. Germline lookup yields CDR1 SGHRS and CDR2 YFSETQ. The CDR3 spans 18 residues. V shed 0 bases and J 5 bases; nucleotides not matched to a gene: 12. The CDR3 DNA sequence: TGCGCCAGCAGCTTGGGAGTCGTAGCGGGAGGGCCCCGGGAGACCCAGTACTTC. Protein: CASSLGVVAGGPRETQYF.

This chain connects TRBV5-5 to TRBJ2-7, with 7 bases that match TRBD2. V trimming: 2 bases; J trimming: 6 bases; junction bases outside the gene matches: 14. Germline V gives CDR1 SGHKS, CDR2 YYEKEE (reference sequence). The CDR3 is made up of 16 amino acids. The CDR3 is CASSFVIAGDFPEQYF. The CDR3 nucleotides read TGTGCCAGCAGCTTTGTTATCGCGGGAGATTTCCCCGAGCAGTACTTC.

The CDR3 spells CASSWGGRSGVNEQFF. The CDR3 DNA sequence: TGTGCCAGCAGTTGGGGCGGGCGGAGCGGGGTAAATGAGCAGTTCTTC. V usage is TRBV6-5 and J usage is TRBJ2-1; 7 bases agree with TRBD2. Germline V gene lookup returns CDR1 MNHEY and CDR2 SVGAGI. CDR3 size: 16 residues. V shed 4 bases, J shed 7 bases, and the junction held 13 bases outside the gene matches.

The rearrangement links TRBV6-5 to TRBJ2-1; 7 positions match TRBD1. Trimming took 0 bases from V and 2 from J; bases not matched to a gene: 4. The germline V gene has CDR1 MNHEY and CDR2 SVGAGI. The CDR3 runs to 16 residues. The CDR3 here is CASSYSWTGTYNEQFF. CDR3 DNA sequence: TGTGCCAGCAGTTACTCGTGGACAGGAACCTACAATGAGCAGTTCTTC.

The V gene is TRBV5-1, the J gene TRBJ1-1; a possible D gene is TRBD1 (6 bases). This CDR3 is 14 amino acids long. Germline CDR1 is SGHRS and CDR2 is YFSETQ. V lost 4 bases and J lost 8, with 18 bases in between. Here the CDR3 reads CASSPHLDSSEAFF. The CDR3 DNA is TGCGCCAGCAGCCCCCACTTGGACAGTTCGGAAGCTTTCTTT.

This clone has more than one count but fewer than ten. The V and J genes are TRBV5-1 and TRBJ2-7, with no clear D. This CDR3 has 11 residues. Looked up from germline, CDR1 is SGHRS and CDR2 is YFSETQ. The germline V and J ends were trimmed by 4 bases and 6 bases, with 8 bases remaining between them. CDR3: CASSRGGEQYF. DNA for the CDR3: TGCGCCAGCAGCAGAGGTGGCGAGCAGTACTTC.

The rearrangement joins TRBV4-1 to TRBJ2-7, with D possibly TRBD2 on 6 matching bases. Germline V lookup: CDR1 MGHRA, CDR2 YSYEKL. This CDR3 spans 15 amino acids. Trimming took off 1 base at V and 3 bases at J, with 13 bases between the two ends. The CDR3 nucleotides read TGCGCCAGCAGCCAAGCCCCCGGGAGACTCTACGAGCAGTACTTC. Translation: CASSQAPGRLYEQYF.

The chain is built from TRBV7-3 and TRBJ1-4; TRBD1 might be the D (6 bases). V was shortened by 4 bases and J by 5 bases, with 17 bases between the two germline ends. CDR1 and CDR2 (germline): SGHTA, FQGTGA. The CDR3 is 16 amino acids. The CDR3 loop is CASSYYGQSLNEKLFF. The CDR3 DNA is TGTGCCAGCAGCTACTACGGACAGAGTCTAAATGAAAAACTGTTTTTT.

The V gene is TRBV30, the J gene TRBJ1-2; the D gene is possibly TRBD1 (6 bases). In germline, CDR1 is GTSNPN, CDR2 SVGIG (reference sequence). The CDR3 is made up of 14 amino acids. Trimming shortened V by 4 bases and J by 7 bases, and 19 bases separated the two germline ends. The CDR3: CAWTPDSSGRGYTF. The CDR3, as DNA: TGTGCCTGGACTCCGGACAGTTCGGGTCGTGGCTACACCTTC. The entire variable domain, with the rest obtained from reference TRBV30 and TRBJ1-2, is as follows: SQTIHQWPATLVQPVGSPLSLECTVEGTSNPNLYWYRQAAGRGLQLLFYSVGIGQISSEVPQNLSASRPQDRQFILSSKKLLLSDSGFYLCAWTPDSSGRGYTFGSGTRLTVV.

The CDR3 spells CASALQGVGEETQYF. The CDR3 coding sequence is TGTGCCAGCGCTCTACAGGGGGTGGGCGAAGAGACCCAGTACTTC. The rearrangement joins TRBV7-9 to TRBJ2-5; TRBD1 aligns across 8 bases. The CDR3 has 15 amino acids. V gave up 8 bases and J gave up 3 bases; unmatched junction bases: 11. Germline CDR1 reads SEHNR; CDR2 reads FQNEAQ (reference sequence).

V gene TRBV15 combines with J gene TRBJ2-2; maybe TRBD1 (6 bases). This CDR3 has 17 amino acids. V dropped 0 bases and J dropped 0 bases, with 11 bases sitting between them. The germline V gene encodes CDR1 LNHNV and CDR2 YYDKDF (reference sequence). The CDR3 nucleotides are TGTGCCACCAGCAGAGATAGAGGGGGACCGAACACCGGGGAGCTGTTTTTT. Its protein is CATSRDRGGPNTGELFF.

This clone occurred once. The V and J genes are TRBV6-1 and TRBJ2-7, with 7 bases that match TRBD2. This CDR3 comprises 13 residues. With 6 bases clipped from V and 2 bases from J, the junction kept 4 bases outside the gene matches. Germline CDR1 is MNHNS and CDR2 is SASEGT. CDR3 nucleotides: TGTGCCAGCAGCCGGGACTATACCTACGAGCAGTACTTC. It is translated as CASSRDYTYEQYF.

This sequence joins TRBV7-2 and TRBJ1-2, with a weak D call TRBD1 (6 bases). Germline V gene sequence: CDR1 SGHTA, CDR2 FQGNSA. CDR3 length: 16 amino acids. The V end lost 2 bases, the J end lost 2 bases, and 15 bases lay between the germline ends. This chain's CDR3 is CASSLRGRGGNYGYTF. CDR3 DNA sequence: TGTGCCAGCAGCTTAAGGGGGAGGGGGGGGAACTATGGCTACACCTTC.

The genes are TRBV6-6 and TRBJ2-3; tentatively, D is TRBD1 (6 bases). Per germline, CDR1 MNHNY and CDR2 SVGAGI (reference sequence). There are 16 residues in the CDR3. The V gene lost 6 bases and the J gene lost 5 bases, with 21 bases spanning the gap. The DNA for the CDR3 is TGTGCCAGCAGACCGACAGGTCCAAACAGGGTAGATACGCAGTATTTT. Translation: CASRPTGPNRVDTQYF.